This TCR beta chain emerged from a study of shared clonotypes between healthy human individuals (dated by TCRdb to the early 2020s). Context from the whole study: The cohort included three men and two women between 18 and 49 years of age. For each donor, CD4 naive and CD4 memory were each run on three plates, CD8 naive on two plates, and CD8 memory on one plate. The study deeply sequenced blood TCR repertoires of several healthy adults to estimate repertoire size and the extent of clonotype sharing between individuals. To increase sequencing depth and limit assay-specific biases, TCR repertoire library preparation and sequencing were carried out by different laboratories using diverse techniques. Leukapheresis yielded between about 0.8 and 8.9 billion PBMCs per donor. Study-wide conclusions, independent of this receptor: Sampling was restricted to blood, and TCR repertoires in tissues likely differ from the TCR repertoires found in blood. Compared with non-shared clonotypes, clonotypes shared by all four sorted-subset donors had higher generation probabilities. Incomplete sequencing was indicated by rarefaction of sorted-subset datasets, despite the large sequencing depth. Based on pairwise subsampling, the degree of clonotype sharing among donors was expected to be affected by sequencing depth. Naive subsets generally had larger estimated clonotype richness than memory subsets did. Sharing across several donors was observed for about 4.8% of naive CD4, over 3% of naive CD8, 2% to 2.5% of memory CD4, and around 0.42% of memory CD8 clonotypes. Because the study included a small number of donors, the genetic and exposure-history diversity represented was limited.

For this chain, trimming is 5 bases at the V end and 3 bases at the J end, and the number of junction bases without a gene match is 6. Based on the germline V gene, the CDR1 and CDR2 sequences are SGHAT and FQNNGV. Inclusive of the bounding cysteine and phenylalanine, the CDR3 is 15 residues long. Of the read, only the CDR3 DNA is kept; its 45 bases are in frame from base 1. Using the deep immunoSEQ assay, multiplex PCR amplified TCR CDR3 regions from genomic DNA. Genomic DNA extracted from each cell subset was distributed evenly over all wells of several immunoSEQ 96-well plates, and each plate served as one replicate. For sorted subsets, around 200 ng genomic DNA, equal to about 30,000 T cell genomes, was loaded into each replicate PCR. Purified libraries were quantified with a Qubit 3.0 fluorometer, sized on a Bioanalyzer 2100, and re-quantified with the KAPA Library Quantification kit. A separate single-read 150-cycle Illumina NextSeq 550 flow cell was used to sequence each immunoSEQ 96-well plate. As for the authors' bioinformatics: The immunoSEQ output contained only junctional sequences without quality scores, so filtering could not match that applied to full-length reads. To assign V/J genes and CDR3, sequences were annotated using PyIR, a Python wrapper for IgBLAST v1.9, with IMGT germline references. Reads with weak V/J assignments (E-value above 1e-6), missing CDR3, stop codons, out-of-frame junctions, or ambiguous translated residues were removed. V3J clonotypes were defined as sequences sharing the same inferred V gene, J gene, and CDR3 amino acid sequence. To compute the percentage overlap between repertoires, the number of shared unique clonotypes was divided by the size of the smaller repertoire. Three approaches were used to assess repertoire richness: RTK rarefaction, the Chao1 estimator, and Recon v2.1 estimates of unobserved clonotypes. OLGA was used to compute generation probabilities for all TCRbeta clonotypes that the gDNA method yielded from a few donors. TCRdb took over this immuneACCESS table, retaining in-frame rearrangements with V and J assigned. Such tables are incomplete; in checked studies, under half of the missing clones stem from an unresolved V gene, and the remainder is unexplained. D and trimming come from the DNA, and the V and J calls and clone size come from that table. Across this sample there are 1.6 million or so clones, with 98% seen only once. 0.36% of the sample belongs to the ten largest clones.

Healthy HIV-negative adults with no recently reported acute infections or vaccinations were included as donors. Every donor was a Caucasian adult residing in Nashville, Tennessee, USA. CD4+ T cells were enriched by magnetic negative selection, after which naive cells were positively selected on CD45RA and the negative fraction was taken as the memory subset. Blood was obtained by leukapheresis, after which PBMCs were separated by Ficoll-Histopaque density gradient centrifugation and cryopreserved in liquid nitrogen vapor phase. Analytical flow cytometry was used to check the purity and quantity of each magnetically sorted T cell population. Genomic DNA was isolated from every sorted fraction and measured by UV absorbance on a Nanodrop 2000c. To note about this clone: Its antigen remains unidentified. Per-nucleotide qualities are absent, and no much larger clonotype sits a single base away.

The chain joins TRBV11-2 to TRBJ2-7; 11 central bases correspond to TRBD2. The source is a man aged 30 to 39 in good health. Sample: naive CD4+ T cells sorted from blood. This specimen's cell subset or site label, interpreted: CD45RA+ positively selected. The CDR3 amino acid sequence is: CASSLGLADLYEQYF. At the DNA level, the sequence is TGTGCCAGCAGCCTGGGACTAGCGGATCTCTACGAGCAGTACTTC.